This T cell receptor beta chain was observed in a study of shared clonotypes between healthy human individuals. When replicate PCRs were run on sorted subsets, they used around 200 ng DNA, approximately 27,000 T cell genomes. Libraries were prepared by immunoSEQ multiplex PCR; TCRdb keeps only in-frame clonotypes and omits some of them. In the table there are 640,000 or so clones, around 72% of which are singletons. CDR3 length equals 13 residues. Germline-derived CDR1 and CDR2 are SNHLY and FYNNEI. Trimming took 3 bases from V and 11 from J; bases not matched to a gene: 3. The receptor was derived from a woman aged 25 to 39 in good health. What was sequenced was memory CD4+ T cells sorted from blood. Noted subset: CD45RA-negative fraction. V gene TRBV2 combines with J gene TRBJ2-1, with 11 bases lining up with TRBD1. CDR3 protein: CASSEGQGGKQFF. The CDR3 region has the DNA TGTGCCAGCAGTGAGGGACAGGGGGGGAAGCAGTTCTTC.